These T cell receptor beta chains were read from a single sample in a study of post-analysis software for immune sequencing data. TCRdb re-called the PCR reads through MiXCR, storing one row per CDR3 protein. The table has roughly 430,000 distinct CDR3 sequences, approximately 39% seen once. The sample taken for sequencing was blood. These TCRs come from a girl aged 2-10 years with multiple sclerosis. Each CDR3 is given with its conserved first and last residue. The D gene is left open where the match is weak. Expanded clones are given a class, and other clones once, few, many or no size at all.

DNA: TGTGCCACCAGCAGGGGTCAGGGCCTGTTGGCGGACGAGCAGTACTTC
CDR3: CATSRGQGLLADEQYF
V: TRBV15
size: NA
length: 16
J: TRBJ2-7
D: NA

DNA: TGTGCCAGCAGGCCGCAGGGCAGGGCGGGGAATGAGCAGTTCTTC
CDR3: CASRPQGRAGNEQFF
V: TRBV6-6
size: few
length: 15
J: TRBJ2-1
D: NA

DNA: TGTGCCAGCAGCTTAGGGGGGGACAGCTCCTACGAGCAGTACTTC
CDR3: CASSLGGDSSYEQYF
V: TRBV7-2
size: few
length: 15
J: TRBJ2-7
D: NA

DNA: TGTGCCATCAGTGCGGGGGATACGCAGTATTTT
CDR3: CAISAGDTQYF
V: TRBV10-3
size: NA
length: 11
J: TRBJ2-3
D: NA

DNA: TGCAGTGCTCCACAGCGTAGCACAGATACGCAGTATTTT
CDR3: CSAPQRSTDTQYF
V: TRBV20-1
size: many
length: 13
J: TRBJ2-3
D: NA

DNA: TGTGCCAGCAGCGTAGGACCCAGGGCGATCGAGCAGTACTTC
CDR3: CASSVGPRAIEQYF
V: TRBV9
size: NA
length: 14
J: TRBJ2-7
D: NA

DNA: TGCGCCAGCAGCGGCGGGGCAACCTATAACTATGGCTACACCTTC
CDR3: CASSGGATYNYGYTF
V: TRBV5-1
size: few
length: 15
J: TRBJ1-2
D: NA

DNA: TGTGCCAGCAGCAACTACCAACAGGCCTACGAGCAGTACTTC
CDR3: CASSNYQQAYEQYF
V: TRBV3-1
size: NA
length: 14
J: TRBJ2-7
D: NA

DNA: TGTGCCGGCAGTGCCCAACGACAAGAGACCCAGTACTTC
CDR3: CAGSAQRQETQYF
V: TRBV2
size: few
length: 13
J: TRBJ2-5
D: NA

DNA: TGCGCCAGCAGCCAGAACCCTACAGGGGGCAGCGAGCAGTACTTC
CDR3: CASSQNPTGGSEQYF
V: TRBV4-3
size: NA
length: 15
J: TRBJ2-7
D: TRBD1

DNA: TGTGCCAGCAGTAGGTGGGGTTATAATTCACCCCTCCACTTT
CDR3: CASSRWGYNSPLHF
V: TRBV28
size: few
length: 14
J: TRBJ1-6
D: NA

DNA: TGTGCCAGCAGTGACCCGGAAGGACAGCCCCAGCATTTT
CDR3: CASSDPEGQPQHF
V: TRBV6-1
size: NA
length: 13
J: TRBJ1-5
D: NA

DNA: TGTGCCAGCAGAACAACCGGACAGGGTCCCTACGAGCAGTACTTC
CDR3: CASRTTGQGPYEQYF
V: TRBV28
size: NA
length: 15
J: TRBJ2-7
D: TRBD1

DNA: TGTGCCAGCAGGAGGGCGGGGGGGTCCTACAATGAGCAGTTCTTC
CDR3: CASRRAGGSYNEQFF
V: TRBV6-6
size: many
length: 15
J: TRBJ2-1
D: TRBD2

DNA: TGTGCCAGCAGGCAGAACAGTGTCGGCTACACCTTC
CDR3: CASRQNSVGYTF
V: TRBV6-5
size: few
length: 12
J: TRBJ1-2
D: NA

DNA: TGTGCCAGCAGTTTTGGCTTCAAAACTAATGAAAAACTGTTTTTT
CDR3: CASSFGFKTNEKLFF
V: TRBV12-3/TRBV12-4
size: few
length: 15
J: TRBJ1-4
D: NA

DNA: TGTGCCATCAGTGAAACGGAGGACGATGGCTACACCTTC
CDR3: CAISETEDDGYTF
V: TRBV10-3
size: few
length: 13
J: TRBJ1-2
D: NA

DNA: TGCAGTGCTAGAGATATAGGTACTAGCGGATACTACAATGAGCAGTTCTTC
CDR3: CSARDIGTSGYYNEQFF
V: TRBV20-1
size: NA
length: 17
J: TRBJ2-1
D: TRBD2